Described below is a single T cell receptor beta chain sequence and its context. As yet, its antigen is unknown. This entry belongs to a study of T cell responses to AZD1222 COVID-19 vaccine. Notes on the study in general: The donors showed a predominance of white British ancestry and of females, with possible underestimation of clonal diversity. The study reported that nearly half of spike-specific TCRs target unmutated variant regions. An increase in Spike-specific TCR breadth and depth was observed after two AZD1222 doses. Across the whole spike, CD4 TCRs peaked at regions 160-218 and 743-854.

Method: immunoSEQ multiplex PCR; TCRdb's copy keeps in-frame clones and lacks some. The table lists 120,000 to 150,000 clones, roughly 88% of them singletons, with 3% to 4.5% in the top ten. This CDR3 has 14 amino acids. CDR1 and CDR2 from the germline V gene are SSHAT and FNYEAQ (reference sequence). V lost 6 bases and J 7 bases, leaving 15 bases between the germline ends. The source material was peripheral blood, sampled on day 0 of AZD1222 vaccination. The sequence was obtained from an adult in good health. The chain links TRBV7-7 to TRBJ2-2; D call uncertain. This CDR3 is CASREVGLGGELFF. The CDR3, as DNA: TGTGCCAGCAGGGAAGTTGGCTTGGGCGGGGAGCTGTTTTTT.